The sequence of this T cell receptor (beta chain) was determined in a study of Ad26.COV2.S vaccination and SARS-CoV-2 variants. Study background: The authors gave Ad26.COV2.S intramuscularly, either once or twice 56 days apart. Study-wide results and caveats: The study found similar non-spike TCR breadth in vaccine and placebo recipients.

The repertoire was sequenced with immunoSEQ multiplex PCR; TCRdb's copy has only in-frame clones and lacks some. The profile covers about 680,000 clones, with about 90% appearing a single time and about 1.5% taken by the ten largest. Indicated treatment: over 15 received Ad26.COV2.S at low or high dose, single or two shots; several received placebo; per-sample allocation not given. Sample collection was performed on day 63 after the first vaccine or placebo injection. Its platform was an Ad26 vector, and its expressed antigen was Wuhan-strain SARS-CoV-2 spike. Of note for this clone: Its cognate antigen is unknown.

The V and J ends lost 5 bases and 3 bases respectively, with 14 bases between them. This CDR3 has 15 amino acids. The V gene's germline CDR1 is SGHVS and CDR2 FQNEAQ. Sequencing was performed on peripheral blood, taken in a trial of Ad26.COV2.S vaccine versus placebo. The chain uses TRBV7-8 and TRBJ1-5, with D possibly matching TRBD1 (6 bases). This TCR derives from a person aged 18-65 years who received the Ad26.COV2.S COVID-19 vaccine or a placebo. Here the CDR3 DNA reads TGTGCCAGCAGCCGACAGGTAACCCTCAATCAGCCCCAGCATTTT. It encodes CASSRQVTLNQPQHF.